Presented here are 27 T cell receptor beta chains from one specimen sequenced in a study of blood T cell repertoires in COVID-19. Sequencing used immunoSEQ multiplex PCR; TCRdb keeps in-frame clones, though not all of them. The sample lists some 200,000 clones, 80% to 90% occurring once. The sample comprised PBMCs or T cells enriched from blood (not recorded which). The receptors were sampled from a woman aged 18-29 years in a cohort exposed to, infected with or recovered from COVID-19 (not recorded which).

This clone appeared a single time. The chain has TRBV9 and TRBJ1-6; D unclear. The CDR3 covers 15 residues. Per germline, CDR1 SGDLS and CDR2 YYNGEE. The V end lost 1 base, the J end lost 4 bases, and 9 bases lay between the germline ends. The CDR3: CASSVTAQYNSPLHF. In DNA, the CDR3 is TGTGCCAGCAGCGTAACTGCACAGTATAATTCACCCCTCCACTTT.

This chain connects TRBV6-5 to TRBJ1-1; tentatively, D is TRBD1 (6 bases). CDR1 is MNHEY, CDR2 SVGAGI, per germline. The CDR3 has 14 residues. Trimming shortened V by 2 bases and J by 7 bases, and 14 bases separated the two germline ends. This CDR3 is CASSYTTGSFEAFF. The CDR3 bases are TGTGCCAGCAGTTACACCACAGGGTCCTTTGAAGCTTTCTTT.

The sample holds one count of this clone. The CDR3 sequence: CASSPGHNTEAFF. CDR3 in DNA: TGTGCCAGCTCACCAGGCCACAACACTGAAGCTTTCTTT. The chain uses TRBV18 and TRBJ1-1; D uncertain. This CDR3 region has 13 residues. The V end was cut by 2 bases, the J end by 2 bases, with 6 bases between. Germline CDR1 KGHSH, CDR2 LQKENI. Filled out from reference TRBV18 and TRBJ1-1, the complete variable domain reads NAGVMQNPRHLVRRRGQEARLRCSPMKGHSHVYWYRQLPEEGLKFMVYLQKENIIDESGMPKERFSAEFPKEGPSILRIQQVVRGDSAAYFCASSPGHNTEAFFGQGTRLTVV.

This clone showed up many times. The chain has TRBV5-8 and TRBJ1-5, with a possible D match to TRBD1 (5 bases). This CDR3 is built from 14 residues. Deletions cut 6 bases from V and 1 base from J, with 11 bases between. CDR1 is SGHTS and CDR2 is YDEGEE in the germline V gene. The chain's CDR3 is CASNYRKSNQPQHF. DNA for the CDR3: TGTGCCAGCAACTACAGGAAAAGCAATCAGCCCCAGCATTTT.

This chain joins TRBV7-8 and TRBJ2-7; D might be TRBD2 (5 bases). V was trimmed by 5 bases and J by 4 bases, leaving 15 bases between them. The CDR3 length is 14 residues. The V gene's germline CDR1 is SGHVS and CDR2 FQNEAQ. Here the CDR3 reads CASSPSRRPYEQYF. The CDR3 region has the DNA TGTGCCAGCAGCCCTAGCCGGCGTCCTTACGAGCAGTACTTC. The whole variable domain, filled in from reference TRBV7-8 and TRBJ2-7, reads GAGVSQSPRYKVAKRGQDVALRCDPISGHVSLFWYQQALGQGPEFLTYFQNEAQLDKSGLPSDRFFAERPEGSVSTLKIQRTQQEDSAVYLCASSPSRRPYEQYFGPGTRLTVT.

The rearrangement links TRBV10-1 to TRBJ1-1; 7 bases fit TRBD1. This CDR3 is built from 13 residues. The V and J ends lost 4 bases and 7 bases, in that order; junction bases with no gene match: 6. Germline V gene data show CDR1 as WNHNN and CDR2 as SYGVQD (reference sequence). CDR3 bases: TGCGCCAGCAGTGGTGGGACAGCGGATGAAGCTTTCTTT. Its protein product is CASSGGTADEAFF.

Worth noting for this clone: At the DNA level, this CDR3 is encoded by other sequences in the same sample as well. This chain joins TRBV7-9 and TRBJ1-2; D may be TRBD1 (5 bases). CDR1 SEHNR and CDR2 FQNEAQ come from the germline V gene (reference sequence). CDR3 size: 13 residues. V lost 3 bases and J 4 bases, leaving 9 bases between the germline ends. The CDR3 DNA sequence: TGTGCCAGCAGCTTGGGGGGAGCCTATGGCTACACCTTC. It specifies CASSLGGAYGYTF.

This CDR3 is CASSPFPDAGISYEQYF. CDR3 in DNA: TGTGCCAGCAGCCCCTTCCCGGACGCCGGGATTAGCTACGAGCAGTACTTC. This chain uses TRBV16 with TRBJ2-7; D is possibly TRBD2 (5 bases). The CDR3 has 17 amino acids. CDR1 KGHSY and CDR2 FQNENV come from the germline V gene. Trimming removed 4 bases from V and 3 bases from J, with 22 bases in between.

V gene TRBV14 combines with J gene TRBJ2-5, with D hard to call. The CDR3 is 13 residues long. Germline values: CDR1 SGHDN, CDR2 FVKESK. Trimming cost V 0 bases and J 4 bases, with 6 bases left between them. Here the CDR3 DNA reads TGTGCCAGCAGCCAAGACGTCCGAGAGACCCAGTACTTC. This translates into CASSQDVRETQYF.

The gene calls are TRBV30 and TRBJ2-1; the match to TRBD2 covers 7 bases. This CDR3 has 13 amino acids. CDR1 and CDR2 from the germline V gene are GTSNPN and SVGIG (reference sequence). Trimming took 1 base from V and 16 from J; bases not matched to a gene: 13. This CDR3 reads CAWSDPGGRACFF. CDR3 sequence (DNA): TGTGCCTGGAGTGACCCTGGCGGGAGAGCTTGCTTCTTC.

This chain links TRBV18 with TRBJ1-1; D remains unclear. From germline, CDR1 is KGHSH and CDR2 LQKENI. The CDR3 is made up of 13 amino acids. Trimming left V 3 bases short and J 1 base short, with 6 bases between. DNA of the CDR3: TGTGCCAGCTCACCTAACAAGAACACTGAAGCTTTCTTT. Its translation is CASSPNKNTEAFF.

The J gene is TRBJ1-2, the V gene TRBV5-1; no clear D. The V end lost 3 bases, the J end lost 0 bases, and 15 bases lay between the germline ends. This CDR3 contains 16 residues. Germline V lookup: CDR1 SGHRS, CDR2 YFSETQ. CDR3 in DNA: TGCGCCAGCAGCTCGACGGGGTCAGATGCTAACTATGGCTACACCTTC. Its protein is CASSSTGSDANYGYTF.

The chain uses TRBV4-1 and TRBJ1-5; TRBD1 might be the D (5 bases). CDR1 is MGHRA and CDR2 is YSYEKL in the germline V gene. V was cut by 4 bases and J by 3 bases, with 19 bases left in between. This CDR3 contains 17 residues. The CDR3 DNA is TGCGCCAGCAGCCGTCCCCTAACAGGCCCCTCCAATCAGCCCCAGCATTTT. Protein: CASSRPLTGPSNQPQHF.

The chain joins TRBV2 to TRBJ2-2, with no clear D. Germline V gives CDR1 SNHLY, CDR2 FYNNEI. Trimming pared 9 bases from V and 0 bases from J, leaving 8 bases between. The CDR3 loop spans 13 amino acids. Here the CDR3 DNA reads TGTGCCAGGTCCTACGCGAACACCGGGGAGCTGTTTTTT. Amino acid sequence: CARSYANTGELFF.

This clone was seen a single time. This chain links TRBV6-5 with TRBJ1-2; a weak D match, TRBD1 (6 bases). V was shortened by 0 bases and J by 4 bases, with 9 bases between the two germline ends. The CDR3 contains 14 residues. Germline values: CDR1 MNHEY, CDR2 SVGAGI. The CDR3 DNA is TGTGCCAGCAGTTACTCTGACAGGCCCTATGGCTACACCTTC. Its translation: CASSYSDRPYGYTF.

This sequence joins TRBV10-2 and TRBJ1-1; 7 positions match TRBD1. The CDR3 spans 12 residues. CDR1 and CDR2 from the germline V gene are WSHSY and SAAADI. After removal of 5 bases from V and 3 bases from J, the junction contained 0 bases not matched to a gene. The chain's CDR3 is CASSQGDTEAFF. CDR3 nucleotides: TGCGCCAGCAGTCAGGGGGACACTGAAGCTTTCTTT.

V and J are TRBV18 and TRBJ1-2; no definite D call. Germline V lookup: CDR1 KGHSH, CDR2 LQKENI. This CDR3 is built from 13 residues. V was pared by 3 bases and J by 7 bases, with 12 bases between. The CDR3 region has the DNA TGTGCCAGCTCACCGGATGAGACAAGTGGCTACACCTTC. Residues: CASSPDETSGYTF. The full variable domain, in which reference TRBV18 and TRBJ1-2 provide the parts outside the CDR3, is NAGVMQNPRHLVRRRGQEARLRCSPMKGHSHVYWYRQLPEEGLKFMVYLQKENIIDESGMPKERFSAEFPKEGPSILRIQQVVRGDSAAYFCASSPDETSGYTFGSGTRLTVV.

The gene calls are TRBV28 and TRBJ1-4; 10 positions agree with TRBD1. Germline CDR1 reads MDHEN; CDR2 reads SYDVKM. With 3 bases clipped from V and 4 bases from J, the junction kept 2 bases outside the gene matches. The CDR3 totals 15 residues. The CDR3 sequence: CASSFRTGGNEKLFF. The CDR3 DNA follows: TGTGCCAGCAGTTTCCGGACAGGGGGTAATGAAAAACTGTTTTTT.

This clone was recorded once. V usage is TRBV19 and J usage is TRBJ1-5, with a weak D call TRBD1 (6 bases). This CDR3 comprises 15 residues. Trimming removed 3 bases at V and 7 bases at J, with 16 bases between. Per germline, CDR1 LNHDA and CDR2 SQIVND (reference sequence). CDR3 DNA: TGTGCCAGTAGTATGGGCCGCAGGGGTGTCCAGCCCCAGCATTTT. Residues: CASSMGRRGVQPQHF.

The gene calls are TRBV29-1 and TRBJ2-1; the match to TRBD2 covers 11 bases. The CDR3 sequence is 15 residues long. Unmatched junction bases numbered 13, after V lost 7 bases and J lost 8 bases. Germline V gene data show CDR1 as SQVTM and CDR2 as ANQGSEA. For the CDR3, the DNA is TGCAGCGCCCAACAACTAGCGGGGGCCCCTGATGAGCAGTTCTTC. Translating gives CSAQQLAGAPDEQFF.

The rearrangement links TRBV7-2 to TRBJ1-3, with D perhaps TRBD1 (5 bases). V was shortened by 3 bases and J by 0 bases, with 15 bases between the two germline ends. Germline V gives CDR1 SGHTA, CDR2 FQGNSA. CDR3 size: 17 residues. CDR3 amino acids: CASSFIRYGGSGNTIYF. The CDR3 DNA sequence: TGTGCCAGCAGCTTTATCCGTTACGGGGGCTCTGGAAACACCATATATTTT.

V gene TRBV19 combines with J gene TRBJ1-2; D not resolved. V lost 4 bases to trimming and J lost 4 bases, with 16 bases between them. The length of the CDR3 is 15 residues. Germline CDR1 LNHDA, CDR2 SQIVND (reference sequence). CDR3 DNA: TGTGCCAGTAGTACGCGGGTTCTCCGGAGCTATGGCTACACCTTC. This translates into CASSTRVLRSYGYTF.

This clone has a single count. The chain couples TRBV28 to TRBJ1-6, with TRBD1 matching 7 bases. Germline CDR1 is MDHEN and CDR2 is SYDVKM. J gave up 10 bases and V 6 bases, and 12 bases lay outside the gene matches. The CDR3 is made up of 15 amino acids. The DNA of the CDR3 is TGTGCCAGCAGCAACCACAGGGGAGGTGGATCACCCCTCCACTTT. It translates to CASSNHRGGGSPLHF.

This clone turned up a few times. CDR3: CASVGTAGTEAFF. The CDR3 DNA follows: TGCGCCAGCGTCGGGACAGCGGGCACTGAAGCTTTCTTT. The chain couples TRBV5-1 to TRBJ1-1, with TRBD1 matching over 7 bases. Trimming removed 7 bases from V and 4 bases from J; junction bases left unmatched: 7. Germline CDR1 and CDR2: SGHRS and YFSETQ. The CDR3 contains 13 residues.

The CDR3 coding sequence is TGTGCCAGCAGTTACGCCCTCCAGGGGGCGCGGTACTATGGCTACACCTTC. Translated: CASSYALQGARYYGYTF. The chain combines TRBV6-2 or TRBV6-3 with TRBJ1-2, with TRBD1 identical over 8 bases. The CDR3 totals 17 residues. In germline, CDR1 is MNHEY, CDR2 SVGEGT. The junction had 11 bases not matched to a gene; V was cut back by 2 bases and J by 3 bases.

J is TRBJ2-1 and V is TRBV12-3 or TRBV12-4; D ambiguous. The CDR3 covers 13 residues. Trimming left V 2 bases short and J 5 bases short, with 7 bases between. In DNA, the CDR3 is TGTGCCAGCAGTTTATGGGCTCACAATGAGCAGTTCTTC. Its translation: CASSLWAHNEQFF.

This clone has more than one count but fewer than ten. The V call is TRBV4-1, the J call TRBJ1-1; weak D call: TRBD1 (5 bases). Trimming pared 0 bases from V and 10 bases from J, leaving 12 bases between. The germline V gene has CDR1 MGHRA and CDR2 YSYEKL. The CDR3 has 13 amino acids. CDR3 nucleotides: TGCGCCAGCAGCCAAGACAGGGAAGCAGGAGCTTTCTTT. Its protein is CASSQDREAGAFF.